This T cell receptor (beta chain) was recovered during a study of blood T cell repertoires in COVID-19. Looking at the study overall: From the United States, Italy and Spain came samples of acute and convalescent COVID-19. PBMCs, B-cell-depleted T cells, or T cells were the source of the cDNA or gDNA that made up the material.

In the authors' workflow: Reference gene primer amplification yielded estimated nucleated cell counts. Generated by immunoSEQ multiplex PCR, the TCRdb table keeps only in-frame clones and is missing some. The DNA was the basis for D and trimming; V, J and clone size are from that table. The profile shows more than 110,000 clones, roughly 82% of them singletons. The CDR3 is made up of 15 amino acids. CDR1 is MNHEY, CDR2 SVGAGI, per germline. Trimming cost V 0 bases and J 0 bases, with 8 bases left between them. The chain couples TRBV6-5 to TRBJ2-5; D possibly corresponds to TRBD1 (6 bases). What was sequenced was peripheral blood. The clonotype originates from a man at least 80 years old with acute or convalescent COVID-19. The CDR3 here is CASSYSYRDQETQYF. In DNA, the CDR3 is TGTGCCAGCAGTTACTCATACAGGGACCAAGAGACCCAGTACTTC.